A single T cell receptor beta chain is shown here with its context. The antigen it binds to is not known. Base quality data are lacking; no much larger clone is found one base away. CDR3 length: 14 amino acids, cysteine to phenylalanine. Only CDR3 DNA is held: 42 bases, read in frame from base 1. Based on the germline V gene (reference sequence), the CDR1 and CDR2 sequences are SEHNR and FQNEAQ. Clipping removes 3 bases from V and 9 bases from J, with 6 as the unmatched junction base count. These data originate in a study of blood T cell repertoires in COVID-19 (TCRdb year 2020). Regarding the complete study: Samples covering the acute and convalescent phases of COVID-19 were provided by collaborators in the United States, Italy and Spain. The prospective study material was composed of cDNA or gDNA derived from T cells, B-cell-depleted T cells, or PBMCs. Deeply sampled blood TCRbeta repertoires from subjects exposed to, actively infected with, or recovered from COVID-19 were included in the dataset. The repertoires were released in a freely available public database meant as a resource for research on the immune response to SARS-CoV-2. Samples came from the ongoing ImmuneRACE study (first 160 participants) plus 1,254 subjects from 6 global collaborators. Sample metadata almost always included a de-identified subject ID, COVID-19 status, age in years and sex. HLA class I and class II types, where available, came from metadata supplied by the sample provider rather than from assay-based typing. General study outcomes and caveats: The amount of clinical and demographic metadata varied by source and participant and was provided uncurated.

Whole blood was collected in K2EDTA tubes by collaborating institutions according to the institutions' own protocols. Collaborator samples were shipped for TCRbeta analysis as frozen whole blood, isolated PBMCs, or DNA extracted from either sample type. TCRbeta CDR3 regions were amplified from genomic DNA by means of the immunoSEQ Assay, a bias-controlled multiplex PCR. Concerning the study's data processing: The number of nucleated cells in each sample was estimated by amplification of reference gene primers within the assay. Sequence reads were collapsed and filtered to measure the absolute abundance of every unique TCRbeta CDR3 rearrangement. For each sample, productive Simpson clonality was calculated as the square root of Simpson's diversity index over productive rearrangements. The source is immuneACCESS, and TCRdb retained only in-frame sequences with V and J called. Part of the clones is not carried over; for the studies checked, unresolved V genes explain less than half of this, and the remainder is unexplained. That table furnishes V, J and clone size, whereas the DNA furnished D and trimming. The table for this sample lists more than 100,000 clones; more than 75% of them were counted only once. The ten largest clones add up to 3% to 4.5% of the sample.

This sequence originates from a woman aged 55-69 years with acute or convalescent COVID-19. Material: peripheral blood. The rearranged chain carries TRBV7-9 and TRBJ2-1; 9 bases in the junction line up with TRBD2. The CDR3 is CASSFEAGGLEQFF. The DNA sequence reads TGTGCCAGCAGCTTCGAGGCGGGAGGGCTTGAGCAGTTCTTC.